This TCR beta chain appears in the sequencing data of a study of blood T cell repertoires in COVID-19 (dated by TCRdb to about 2020). With respect to the entire study: Collaborator samples came from the United States, Italy and Spain and covered acute and convalescent phases of COVID-19. The material from the prospective study consisted of cDNA or gDNA derived from T cells, B-cell-depleted T cells, or PBMCs. Deeply sampled blood TCRbeta repertoires from subjects exposed to, actively infected with, or recovered from COVID-19 were included in the dataset. A freely available public database, intended as a resource for researchers studying the immune response to SARS-CoV-2, is where the repertoires were released. The samples were drawn from two sources: the first 160 participants of the ongoing ImmuneRACE study, and 950 to 1,500 subjects contributed by 6 global collaborators. Sample metadata almost always included a de-identified subject ID, COVID-19 status, age in years and sex. Where HLA class I and class II types were available, the types were taken from metadata supplied by the sample provider, not from assay-based typing. Points the paper makes about the study in general: Clinical and demographic metadata were provided uncurated, with the amount varying by source and participant.

A word on this clone: Its antigen is unknown. No base quality values were provided; no much bigger clone lies one nucleotide off.

The CDR3 covers 15 residues, taking in both the cysteine and the phenylalanine. The sequence is cut down to CDR3 DNA, 45 bases in frame from base 1. V is cut by 1 base and J by 0 bases, and the space between the germline ends is 7 bases. From the germline V gene, CDR1 is SGHNT and CDR2 is YENEEA. Each collaborating institution followed its own protocols to collect whole blood in K2EDTA tubes. For TCRbeta analysis, collaborators shipped samples in one of three forms: frozen whole blood, isolated PBMCs, or DNA extracted from either of those sample types. The immunoSEQ Assay, a bias-controlled multiplex PCR, was used to amplify TCRbeta CDR3 regions from genomic DNA. The published analysis was carried out like this. The number of nucleated cells in each sample was estimated by amplification of reference gene primers within the assay. To quantify the absolute abundance of each unique TCRbeta CDR3 rearrangement, sequence reads were collapsed and filtered. For each sample, productive Simpson clonality was calculated by taking the square root of Simpson's diversity index across productive rearrangements. Drawn from immuneACCESS, this table holds only the in-frame rearrangements with V and J called that TCRdb kept. Clones are partly lost; checked studies trace under half to an unresolved V gene and leave the rest unexplained. V and J calls plus clone size are reproduced from that table; the DNA served to infer D and trimming. A total of approximately 160,000 clones appear in this sample, roughly 83% of them only once. 12% to 15% of the sample is held by the ten biggest clonotypes.

The receptor was derived from a man younger than 30 with active or convalescent COVID-19. The chain is made from TRBV11-3 and TRBJ2-1; too little of a D gene remains to name it. The source material was peripheral blood. The DNA reads TGTGCCAGCAGCTTAGGGCCCTCCTCCTACAATGAGCAGTTCTTC. Its translation is CASSLGPSSYNEQFF.